This is a list of T cell receptor beta chains from one sample in a study of blood T cell repertoires in COVID-19. Profiling relied on immunoSEQ multiplex PCR, and the TCRdb table lists in-frame clones only, not all of them. The sample includes about 210,000 clones, over 75% of them seen just once. The sequencing input was PBMCs or T cells enriched from blood (not recorded which). These receptors came from a young man in a cohort exposed to, infected with or recovered from COVID-19 (not recorded which). Both conserved end residues are part of each CDR3. D genes are given only for firm matches. The size field is filled for only some rows; it gives once, few, many or a size class.

J gene: TRBJ1-2
V gene: TRBV28
D gene: NA
clone size: NA
CDR3 protein: CASSLIGSPYGYTF
CDR3 DNA: TGTGCCAGCAGTTTGATCGGTAGTCCCTATGGCTACACCTTC

J gene: TRBJ2-7
V gene: TRBV4-3
D gene: NA
clone size: NA
CDR3 protein: CASSLTRDNYEQYF
CDR3 DNA: TGCGCCAGCAGCCTCACCCGGGACAACTACGAGCAGTACTTC

J gene: TRBJ2-3
V gene: TRBV4-1
D gene: NA
clone size: NA
CDR3 protein: CASSQEAGSGTDTQYF
CDR3 DNA: TGCGCCAGCAGCCAAGAGGCAGGTAGTGGCACAGATACGCAGTATTTT

J gene: TRBJ2-1
V gene: TRBV5-4
D gene: TRBD2
clone size: NA
CDR3 protein: CASSKSGINEQFF
CDR3 DNA: TGTGCCAGCAGCAAGAGCGGGATTAATGAGCAGTTCTTC

J gene: TRBJ1-2
V gene: TRBV5-6
D gene: TRBD1
clone size: few
CDR3 protein: CASSSGTGAFYGYTF
CDR3 DNA: TGTGCCAGCAGCTCGGGGACAGGGGCGTTCTATGGCTACACCTTC

J gene: TRBJ2-1
V gene: TRBV11-2
D gene: NA
clone size: NA
CDR3 protein: CASSFAGGSSYNEQFF
CDR3 DNA: TGTGCCAGCAGCTTCGCGGGCGGAAGCTCCTACAATGAGCAGTTCTTC

J gene: TRBJ2-2
V gene: TRBV19
D gene: TRBD2
clone size: once
CDR3 protein: CASRVGFGGTGELFF
CDR3 DNA: TGTGCCAGTCGCGTAGGGTTCGGGGGGACCGGGGAGCTGTTTTTT

J gene: TRBJ2-5
V gene: TRBV11-2
D gene: NA
clone size: NA
CDR3 protein: CASSLDRETQYF
CDR3 DNA: TGTGCCAGCAGCTTAGATCGAGAGACCCAGTACTTC

J gene: TRBJ1-1
V gene: TRBV11-3
D gene: NA
clone size: NA
CDR3 protein: CASSSDTGEAFF
CDR3 DNA: TGTGCCAGCAGCTCCGATACAGGGGAAGCTTTCTTT

J gene: TRBJ2-7
V gene: TRBV6-1
D gene: NA
clone size: NA
CDR3 protein: CASSEAADSSYEQYF
CDR3 DNA: TGTGCCAGCAGTGAAGCAGCGGACAGCTCCTACGAGCAGTACTTC

J gene: TRBJ2-7
V gene: TRBV14
D gene: TRBD1
clone size: NA
CDR3 protein: CASSQVIGTGYYEQYF
CDR3 DNA: TGTGCCAGCAGCCAAGTTATAGGGACAGGGTACTACGAGCAGTACTTC

J gene: TRBJ2-1
V gene: TRBV6-5
D gene: NA
clone size: NA
CDR3 protein: CASSYRRTYNEQFF
CDR3 DNA: TGTGCCAGCAGTTACAGACGGACTTACAATGAGCAGTTCTTC

J gene: TRBJ2-3
V gene: TRBV18
D gene: NA
clone size: NA
CDR3 protein: CASSLQGLLDTQYF
CDR3 DNA: TGTGCCAGCTCACTACAGGGTTTACTGGATACGCAGTATTTT

J gene: TRBJ1-5
V gene: TRBV9
D gene: NA
clone size: NA
CDR3 protein: CASSAGRGLGPHQPQHF
CDR3 DNA: TGTGCCAGCAGCGCCGGGCGGGGTCTGGGGCCCCATCAGCCCCAGCATTTT

J gene: TRBJ1-2
V gene: TRBV25-1
D gene: NA
clone size: NA
CDR3 protein: CASSERGPSYGYTF
CDR3 DNA: TGTGCCAGCAGTGAAAGGGGCCCGAGTTATGGCTACACCTTC

J gene: TRBJ1-2
V gene: TRBV20-1
D gene: NA
clone size: NA
CDR3 protein: CSASRVDGYTF
CDR3 DNA: TGCAGTGCTAGTCGGGTGGATGGCTACACCTTC

J gene: TRBJ1-2
V gene: TRBV7-9
D gene: NA
clone size: NA
CDR3 protein: CASSSTDLAYGYTF
CDR3 DNA: TGTGCCAGCAGCTCCACCGACCTAGCCTATGGCTACACCTTC

J gene: TRBJ2-1
V gene: TRBV7-3
D gene: TRBD2
clone size: NA
CDR3 protein: CASSPLAAGGYNEQFF
CDR3 DNA: TGTGCCAGCAGCCCTTTAGCCGCGGGAGGATACAATGAGCAGTTCTTC

J gene: TRBJ1-6
V gene: TRBV28
D gene: TRBD1
clone size: NA
CDR3 protein: CASIGQERGNSPLHF
CDR3 DNA: TGTGCCAGCATAGGACAGGAGAGGGGTAATTCACCCCTCCACTTT

J gene: TRBJ1-6
V gene: TRBV9
D gene: NA
clone size: NA
CDR3 protein: CASSVAPTGYNSPLHF
CDR3 DNA: TGTGCCAGCAGCGTAGCTCCTACAGGGTATAATTCACCCCTCCACTTT

J gene: TRBJ2-2
V gene: TRBV9
D gene: NA
clone size: NA
CDR3 protein: CASSVGVSGNTGELFF
CDR3 DNA: TGTGCCAGCAGCGTAGGGGTTAGCGGAAACACCGGGGAGCTGTTTTTT

J gene: TRBJ2-7
V gene: TRBV24-1
D gene: NA
clone size: NA
CDR3 protein: CATSDTGHEQYF
CDR3 DNA: TGTGCCACCAGTGATACAGGGCACGAGCAGTACTTC

J gene: TRBJ1-4
V gene: TRBV21-1
D gene: NA
clone size: NA
CDR3 protein: CASSKATGDEKLFF
CDR3 DNA: TGTGCCAGCAGCAAAGCGACAGGGGATGAAAAACTGTTTTTT

J gene: TRBJ2-2
V gene: TRBV11-2
D gene: NA
clone size: NA
CDR3 protein: CASSLRAETGELFF
CDR3 DNA: TGTGCCAGCAGCCTCCGCGCGGAGACCGGGGAGCTGTTTTTT

J gene: TRBJ1-1
V gene: TRBV5-1
D gene: TRBD1
clone size: once
CDR3 protein: CASSSNPGQELSEAFF
CDR3 DNA: TGCGCCAGCAGCTCCAACCCGGGACAGGAACTATCTGAAGCTTTCTTT

J gene: TRBJ1-5
V gene: TRBV5-6
D gene: NA
clone size: once
CDR3 protein: CASSLGLGVDGQPQHF
CDR3 DNA: TGTGCCAGCAGCTTGGGTCTGGGCGTGGATGGTCAGCCCCAGCATTTT

J gene: TRBJ1-3
V gene: TRBV28
D gene: TRBD1
clone size: NA
CDR3 protein: CASTGTESGNTIYF
CDR3 DNA: TGTGCCAGCACCGGGACAGAGTCTGGAAACACCATATATTTT

J gene: TRBJ2-4
V gene: TRBV13
D gene: TRBD2
clone size: NA
CDR3 protein: CASSVGLAGDWGEIAKNIQYF
CDR3 DNA: TGTGCCAGCAGCGTGGGACTAGCGGGAGATTGGGGGGAGATAGCCAAAAACATTCAGTACTTC

J gene: TRBJ2-7
V gene: TRBV4-1
D gene: NA
clone size: NA
CDR3 protein: CASSQDRGPNEQYF
CDR3 DNA: TGCGCCAGCAGCCAAGACAGGGGACCCAACGAGCAGTACTTC

J gene: TRBJ2-5
V gene: TRBV5-5
D gene: TRBD1
clone size: NA
CDR3 protein: CASSLAGRGRQETQYF
CDR3 DNA: TGTGCCAGCAGCTTGGCGGGCAGGGGGCGCCAAGAGACCCAGTACTTC

J gene: TRBJ2-5
V gene: TRBV25-1
D gene: NA
clone size: NA
CDR3 protein: CASSWRDSQETQYF
CDR3 DNA: TGTGCCAGCAGCTGGAGGGACTCTCAAGAGACCCAGTACTTC

J gene: TRBJ1-1
V gene: TRBV7-2
D gene: NA
clone size: NA
CDR3 protein: CASSLGGPPNTEAFF
CDR3 DNA: TGTGCCAGCAGCTTAGGAGGGCCGCCGAACACTGAAGCTTTCTTT

J gene: TRBJ2-2
V gene: TRBV7-7
D gene: NA
clone size: NA
CDR3 protein: CASSLAFGSTGELFF
CDR3 DNA: TGTGCTAGCAGCTTAGCATTTGGGAGCACCGGGGAGCTGTTTTTT

J gene: TRBJ1-2
V gene: TRBV14
D gene: NA
clone size: NA
CDR3 protein: CASSQERSVTTPPVDGYTF
CDR3 DNA: TGTGCCAGCAGCCAAGAAAGATCGGTGACAACCCCTCCGGTGGATGGCTACACCTTC

J gene: TRBJ1-4
V gene: TRBV7-8
D gene: TRBD1
clone size: NA
CDR3 protein: CASSFIQGGGEKLFF
CDR3 DNA: TGTGCCAGCAGCTTCATACAGGGGGGAGGTGAAAAACTGTTTTTT

J gene: TRBJ2-1
V gene: TRBV7-7
D gene: TRBD2
clone size: NA
CDR3 protein: CASSSIAGKVSGEQFF
CDR3 DNA: TGTGCTAGCAGCTCTATAGCGGGAAAGGTGTCGGGTGAGCAGTTCTTC

J gene: TRBJ1-4
V gene: TRBV28
D gene: TRBD1
clone size: NA
CDR3 protein: CASRRDRGGTGATNEKLFF
CDR3 DNA: TGTGCCAGCAGGCGGGACAGGGGCGGTACGGGGGCAACTAATGAAAAACTGTTTTTT

J gene: TRBJ2-1
V gene: TRBV5-6
D gene: TRBD1
clone size: NA
CDR3 protein: CATGQGTNEQFF
CDR3 DNA: TGTGCCACGGGACAGGGGACGAATGAGCAGTTCTTC

J gene: TRBJ1-1
V gene: TRBV19
D gene: TRBD1
clone size: NA
CDR3 protein: CASSFQGGNTEAFF
CDR3 DNA: TGTGCCAGTAGTTTCCAGGGGGGCAACACTGAAGCTTTCTTT

J gene: TRBJ1-5
V gene: TRBV10-2
D gene: NA
clone size: NA
CDR3 protein: CASSQQGDQPQHF
CDR3 DNA: TGCGCCAGCAGCCAACAGGGAGATCAGCCCCAGCATTTT

J gene: TRBJ2-7
V gene: TRBV7-9
D gene: TRBD1
clone size: NA
CDR3 protein: CASSLPYDRGSYEQYF
CDR3 DNA: TGTGCCAGCAGCTTACCATACGACAGGGGCTCCTACGAGCAGTACTTC

J gene: TRBJ1-1
V gene: TRBV11-1
D gene: NA
clone size: NA
CDR3 protein: CASSLIATGTEAFF
CDR3 DNA: TGTGCCAGCAGCTTAATAGCCACGGGGACTGAAGCTTTCTTT

J gene: TRBJ2-2
V gene: TRBV4-1
D gene: TRBD2
clone size: NA
CDR3 protein: CASSPWSAGVGSGELFF
CDR3 DNA: TGCGCCAGCAGCCCCTGGTCGGCGGGAGTAGGTTCCGGGGAGCTGTTTTTT

J gene: TRBJ2-7
V gene: TRBV15
D gene: TRBD1
clone size: NA
CDR3 protein: CATSRDGRRQGTEQYF
CDR3 DNA: TGTGCCACCAGCAGAGATGGAAGGAGACAGGGGACCGAGCAGTACTTC

J gene: TRBJ2-1
V gene: TRBV28
D gene: NA
clone size: once
CDR3 protein: CASSSTLKRQFF
CDR3 DNA: TGTGCCAGCAGTTCTACCCTAAAGCGGCAGTTCTTC

J gene: TRBJ2-1
V gene: TRBV7-3
D gene: TRBD2
clone size: NA
CDR3 protein: CASSLTSGVSYNEQFF
CDR3 DNA: TGTGCCAGCAGCTTAACTAGCGGGGTCTCCTACAATGAGCAGTTCTTC

J gene: TRBJ2-7
V gene: TRBV10-2
D gene: TRBD2
clone size: once
CDR3 protein: CASSDPGGRSYEQYF
CDR3 DNA: TGCGCCAGCAGTGACCCGGGGGGACGATCCTACGAGCAGTACTTC

J gene: TRBJ1-2
V gene: TRBV10-2
D gene: NA
clone size: once
CDR3 protein: CASRDSANYGYTF
CDR3 DNA: TGCGCCAGCAGAGACAGCGCTAACTATGGCTACACCTTC

J gene: TRBJ2-7
V gene: TRBV2
D gene: TRBD1
clone size: NA
CDR3 protein: CASSYDRGRYEQYF
CDR3 DNA: TGTGCCAGCAGTTACGACAGGGGGCGGTACGAGCAGTACTTC

J gene: TRBJ2-7
V gene: TRBV18
D gene: NA
clone size: NA
CDR3 protein: CASSPAATPFYEQYF
CDR3 DNA: TGTGCCAGCTCACCAGCGGCCACCCCTTTCTACGAGCAGTACTTC

J gene: TRBJ2-6
V gene: TRBV5-1
D gene: NA
clone size: few
CDR3 protein: CASSLQGGGRGANVLTF
CDR3 DNA: TGCGCCAGCAGCTTGCAAGGGGGTGGTCGCGGGGCCAACGTCCTGACTTTC

J gene: TRBJ1-3
V gene: TRBV5-1
D gene: NA
clone size: NA
CDR3 protein: CASSLGVRRTGGNTIYF
CDR3 DNA: TGCGCCAGCAGCTTGGGTGTCCGTCGGACTGGTGGAAACACCATATATTTT

J gene: TRBJ2-4
V gene: TRBV27
D gene: TRBD2
clone size: NA
CDR3 protein: CASSFREGAKNIQYF
CDR3 DNA: TGTGCCAGCAGTTTCAGGGAGGGGGCCAAAAACATTCAGTACTTC

J gene: TRBJ1-4
V gene: TRBV28
D gene: NA
clone size: NA
CDR3 protein: CASIPPGHPNEKLFF
CDR3 DNA: TGTGCCAGCATCCCCCCGGGACACCCTAATGAAAAACTGTTTTTT

J gene: TRBJ1-6
V gene: TRBV28
D gene: TRBD1
clone size: NA
CDR3 protein: CASSQTTGGRNSPLHF
CDR3 DNA: TGTGCCAGCAGCCAGACCACAGGGGGCAGGAATTCACCCCTCCACTTT